The present T cell receptor beta chain was sequenced within a study of blood T cell repertoires in COVID-19. Overall study: Some COVID-19 samples were acute and others convalescent; all came from the United States, Italy and Spain.

V lost 5 bases and J lost 8, with 16 bases in between. This CDR3 is 14 amino acids long. CDR1 is LNHDA and CDR2 is SQIVND in the germline V gene (reference sequence). TCRdb's table, derived via immunoSEQ multiplex PCR, lists solely in-frame clones and lacks some. The table lists 150,000 or so clones, 75% to 85% of them singletons. This sequence was found in a human donor with acute or convalescent COVID-19. The donor label of this sample is uncertain. Sequencing was performed on peripheral blood. This chain uses TRBV19 with TRBJ2-1; D is possibly TRBD2 (6 bases). The CDR3 loop is CASSPREITHEQFF. The CDR3 DNA sequence: TGTGCCAGTAGTCCACGGGAGATAACACATGAGCAGTTCTTC.